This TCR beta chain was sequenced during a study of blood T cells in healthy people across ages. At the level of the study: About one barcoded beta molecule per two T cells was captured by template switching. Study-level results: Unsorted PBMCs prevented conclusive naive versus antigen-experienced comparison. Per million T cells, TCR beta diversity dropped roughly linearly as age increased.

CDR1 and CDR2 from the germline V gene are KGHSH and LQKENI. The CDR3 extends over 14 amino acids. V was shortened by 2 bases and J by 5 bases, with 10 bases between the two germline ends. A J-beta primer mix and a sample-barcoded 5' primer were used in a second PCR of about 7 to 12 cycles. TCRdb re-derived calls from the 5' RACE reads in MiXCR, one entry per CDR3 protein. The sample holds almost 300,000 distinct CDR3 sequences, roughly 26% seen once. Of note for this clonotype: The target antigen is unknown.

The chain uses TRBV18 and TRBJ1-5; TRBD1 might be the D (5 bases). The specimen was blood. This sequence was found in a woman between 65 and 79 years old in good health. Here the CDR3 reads CASSPGSGDQPQHF. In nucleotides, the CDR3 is TGTGCCAGCTCACCAGGTTCGGGGGATCAGCCCCAGCATTTT.